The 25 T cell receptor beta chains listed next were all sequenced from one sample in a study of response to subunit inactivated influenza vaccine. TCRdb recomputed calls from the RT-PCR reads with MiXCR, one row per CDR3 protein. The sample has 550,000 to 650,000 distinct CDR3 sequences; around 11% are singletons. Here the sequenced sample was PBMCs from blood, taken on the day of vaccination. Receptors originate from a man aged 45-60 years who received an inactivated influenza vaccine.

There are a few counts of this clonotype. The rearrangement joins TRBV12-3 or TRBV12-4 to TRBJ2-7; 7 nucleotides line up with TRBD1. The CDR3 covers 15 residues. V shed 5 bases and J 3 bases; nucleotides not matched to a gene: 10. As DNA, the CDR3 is TGTGCCAGCAGTCCCTACGTTAGACAGGGCTACGAGCAGTACTTC. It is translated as CASSPYVRQGYEQYF.

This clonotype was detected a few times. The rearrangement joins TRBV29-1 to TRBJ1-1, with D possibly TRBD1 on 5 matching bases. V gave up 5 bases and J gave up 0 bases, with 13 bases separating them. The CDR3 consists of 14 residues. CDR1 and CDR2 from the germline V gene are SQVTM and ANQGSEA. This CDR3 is CSVRMGGMNTEAFF. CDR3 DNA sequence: TGCAGCGTTCGAATGGGGGGGATGAACACTGAAGCTTTCTTT.

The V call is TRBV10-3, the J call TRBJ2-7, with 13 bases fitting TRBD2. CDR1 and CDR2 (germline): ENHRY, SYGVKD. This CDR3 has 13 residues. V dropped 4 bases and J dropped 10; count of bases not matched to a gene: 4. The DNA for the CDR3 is TGTGCCATCAGTGGGACTAGCGGGAGCCACCAGTACTTC. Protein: CAISGTSGSHQYF.

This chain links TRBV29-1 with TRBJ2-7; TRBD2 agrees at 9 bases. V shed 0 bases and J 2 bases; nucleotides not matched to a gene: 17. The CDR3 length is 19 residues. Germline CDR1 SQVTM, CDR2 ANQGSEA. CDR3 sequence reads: CSVEDYDFFSGSGAYEQYF. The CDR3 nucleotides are TGCAGCGTTGAAGATTACGACTTTTTTAGCGGGAGTGGCGCCTACGAGCAGTACTTC.

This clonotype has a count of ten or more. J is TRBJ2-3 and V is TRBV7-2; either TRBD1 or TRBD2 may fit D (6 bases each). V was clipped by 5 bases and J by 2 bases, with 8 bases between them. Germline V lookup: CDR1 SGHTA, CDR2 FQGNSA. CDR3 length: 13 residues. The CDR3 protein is CASSGGPTDTQYF. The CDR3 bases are TGTGCCAGCAGCGGGGGGCCCACAGATACGCAGTATTTT. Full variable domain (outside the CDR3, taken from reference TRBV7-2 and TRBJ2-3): GAGVSQSPSNKVTEKGKDVELRCDPISGHTALYWYRQSLGQGLEFLIYFQGNSAPDKSGLPSDRFSAERTGGSVSTLTIQRTQQEDSAVYLCASSGGPTDTQYFGPGTRLTVL.

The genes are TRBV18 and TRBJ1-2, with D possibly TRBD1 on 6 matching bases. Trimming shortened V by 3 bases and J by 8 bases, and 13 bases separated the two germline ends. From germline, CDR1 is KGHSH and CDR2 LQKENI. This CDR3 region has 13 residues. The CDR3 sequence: CASSPSDSRGYTF. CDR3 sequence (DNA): TGTGCCAGCTCACCGTCGGACAGCCGGGGCTACACCTTC.

The CDR3 protein is CSARAPSGTADTQYF. The CDR3 coding sequence is TGCAGTGCTAGAGCCCCTAGCGGGACCGCAGATACGCAGTATTTT. V and J are TRBV20-1 and TRBJ2-3; 9 bases match TRBD2. V lost 1 base and J lost 4; bases outside the gene matches: 6. Germline lookup yields CDR1 DFQATT and CDR2 SNEGSKA (reference sequence). This CDR3 comprises 15 residues.

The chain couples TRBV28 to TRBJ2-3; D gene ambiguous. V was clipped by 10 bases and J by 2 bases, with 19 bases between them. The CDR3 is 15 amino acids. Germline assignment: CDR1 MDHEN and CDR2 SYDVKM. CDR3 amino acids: CATGRMAGITDTQYF. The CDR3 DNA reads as TGTGCCACCGGAAGAATGGCCGGAATCACAGATACGCAGTATTTT.

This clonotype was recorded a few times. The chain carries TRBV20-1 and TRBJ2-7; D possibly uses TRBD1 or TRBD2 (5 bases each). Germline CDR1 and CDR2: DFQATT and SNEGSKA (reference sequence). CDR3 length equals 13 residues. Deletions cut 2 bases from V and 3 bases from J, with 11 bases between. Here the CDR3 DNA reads TGCAGTGCTAGAAGGGACGAGAGCTACGAGCAGTACTTC. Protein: CSARRDESYEQYF.

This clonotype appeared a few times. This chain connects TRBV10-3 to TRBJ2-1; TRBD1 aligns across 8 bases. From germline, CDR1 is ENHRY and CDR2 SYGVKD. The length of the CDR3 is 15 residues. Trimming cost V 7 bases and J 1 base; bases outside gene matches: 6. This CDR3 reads CAIKGQAASYNEQFF. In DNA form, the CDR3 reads TGTGCCATCAAGGGACAGGCGGCTTCCTACAATGAGCAGTTCTTC.

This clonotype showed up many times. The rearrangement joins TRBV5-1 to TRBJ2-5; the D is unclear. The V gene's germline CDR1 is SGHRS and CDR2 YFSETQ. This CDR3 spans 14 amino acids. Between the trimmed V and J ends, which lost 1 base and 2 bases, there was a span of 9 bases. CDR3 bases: TGCGCCAGCAGCTTGAAGGGATCGCAAGAGACCCAGTACTTC. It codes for CASSLKGSQETQYF.

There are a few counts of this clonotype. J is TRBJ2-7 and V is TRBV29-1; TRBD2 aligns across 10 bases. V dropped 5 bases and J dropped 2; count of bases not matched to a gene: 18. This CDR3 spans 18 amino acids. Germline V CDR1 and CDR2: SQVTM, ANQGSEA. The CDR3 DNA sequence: TGCAGCGTTCTCGGACTAGCGGACGGACACAAGACTACCTACGAGCAGTACTTC. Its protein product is CSVLGLADGHKTTYEQYF.

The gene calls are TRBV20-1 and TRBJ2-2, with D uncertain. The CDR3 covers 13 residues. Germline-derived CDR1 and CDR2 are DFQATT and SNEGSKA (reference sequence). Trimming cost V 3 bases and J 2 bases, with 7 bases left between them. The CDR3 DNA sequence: TGCAGTGCTAGTTACATTAACACCGGGGAGCTGTTTTTT. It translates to CSASYINTGELFF.

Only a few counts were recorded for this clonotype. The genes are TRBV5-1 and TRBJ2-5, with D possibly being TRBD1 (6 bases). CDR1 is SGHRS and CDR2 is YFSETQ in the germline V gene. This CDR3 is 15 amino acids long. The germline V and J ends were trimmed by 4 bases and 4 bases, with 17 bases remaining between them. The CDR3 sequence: CASSLRTAVTETQYF. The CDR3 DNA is TGCGCCAGCAGCCTAAGGACAGCGGTGACAGAGACCCAGTACTTC.

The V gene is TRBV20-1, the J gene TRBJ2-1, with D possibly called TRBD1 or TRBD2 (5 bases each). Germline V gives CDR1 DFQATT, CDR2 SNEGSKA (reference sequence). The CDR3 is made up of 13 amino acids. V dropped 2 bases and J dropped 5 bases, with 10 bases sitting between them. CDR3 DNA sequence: TGCAGTGCTAGATGGGACGCCAACAATGAGCAGTTCTTC. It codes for CSARWDANNEQFF.

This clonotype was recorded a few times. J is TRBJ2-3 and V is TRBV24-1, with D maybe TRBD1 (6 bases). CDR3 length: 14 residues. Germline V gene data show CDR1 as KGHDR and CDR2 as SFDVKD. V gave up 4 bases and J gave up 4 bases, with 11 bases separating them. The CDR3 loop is CATSEYWTADTQYF. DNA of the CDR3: TGTGCCACCAGTGAATACTGGACAGCAGATACGCAGTATTTT.

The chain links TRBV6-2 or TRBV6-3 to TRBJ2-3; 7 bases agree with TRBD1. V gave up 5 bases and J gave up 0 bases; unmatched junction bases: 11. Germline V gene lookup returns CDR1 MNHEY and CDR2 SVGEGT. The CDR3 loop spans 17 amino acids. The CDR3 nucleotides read TGTGCCAGCAGTCTTTCACAGGGGTCGTATAGCACAGATACGCAGTATTTT. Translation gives CASSLSQGSYSTDTQYF.

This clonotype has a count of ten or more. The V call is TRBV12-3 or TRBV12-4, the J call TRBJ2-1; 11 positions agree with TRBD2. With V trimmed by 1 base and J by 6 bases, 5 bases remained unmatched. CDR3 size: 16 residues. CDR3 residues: CASSLGPGLAGNEQFF. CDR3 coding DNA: TGTGCCAGCAGTTTAGGACCAGGACTAGCGGGCAATGAGCAGTTCTTC.

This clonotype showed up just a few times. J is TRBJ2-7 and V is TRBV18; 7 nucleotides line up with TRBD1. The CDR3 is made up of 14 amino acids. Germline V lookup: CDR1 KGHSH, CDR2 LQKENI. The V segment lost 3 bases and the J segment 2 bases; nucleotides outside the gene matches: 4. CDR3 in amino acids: CASSPRGPTYEQYF. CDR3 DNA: TGTGCCAGCTCACCTAGGGGGCCTACCTACGAGCAGTACTTC.

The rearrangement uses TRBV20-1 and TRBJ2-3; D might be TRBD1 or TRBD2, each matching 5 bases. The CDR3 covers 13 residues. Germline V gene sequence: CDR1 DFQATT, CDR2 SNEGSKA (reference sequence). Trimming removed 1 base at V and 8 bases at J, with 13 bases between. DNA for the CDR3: TGCAGTGCTAGAGTAGCCACCGGGACTACGCAGTATTTT. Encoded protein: CSARVATGTTQYF.

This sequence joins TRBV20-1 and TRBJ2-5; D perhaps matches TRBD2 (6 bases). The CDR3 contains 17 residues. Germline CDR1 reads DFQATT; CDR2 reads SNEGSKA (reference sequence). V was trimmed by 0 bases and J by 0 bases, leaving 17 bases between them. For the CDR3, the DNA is TGCAGTGCTAGAGAGTTAGCCGGGAGTCGGTACCAAGAGACCCAGTACTTC. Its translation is CSARELAGSRYQETQYF.

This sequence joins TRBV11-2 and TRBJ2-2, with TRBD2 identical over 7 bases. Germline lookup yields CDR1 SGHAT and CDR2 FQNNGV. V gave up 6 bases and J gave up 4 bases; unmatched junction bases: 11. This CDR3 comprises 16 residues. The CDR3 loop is CASSLGPQRGTGELFF. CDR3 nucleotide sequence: TGTGCCAGCAGTTTGGGCCCCCAGCGGGGCACCGGGGAGCTGTTTTTT.

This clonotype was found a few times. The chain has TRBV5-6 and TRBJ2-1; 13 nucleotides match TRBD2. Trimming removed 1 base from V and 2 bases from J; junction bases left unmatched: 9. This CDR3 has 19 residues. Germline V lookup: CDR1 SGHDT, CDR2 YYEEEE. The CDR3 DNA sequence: TGTGCCAGCAGCTTGTTGCGACTAGCGGGGGGCTCCCCCTACAATGAGCAGTTCTTC. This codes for CASSLLRLAGGSPYNEQFF.

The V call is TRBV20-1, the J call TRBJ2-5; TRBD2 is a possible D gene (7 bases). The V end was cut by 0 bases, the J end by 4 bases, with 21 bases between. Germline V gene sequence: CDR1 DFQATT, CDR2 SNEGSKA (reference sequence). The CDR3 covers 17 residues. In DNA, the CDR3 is TGCAGTGCTAGAGATATTGTGGGGGGGCTTTCTAGAGAGACCCAGTACTTC. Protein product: CSARDIVGGLSRETQYF.

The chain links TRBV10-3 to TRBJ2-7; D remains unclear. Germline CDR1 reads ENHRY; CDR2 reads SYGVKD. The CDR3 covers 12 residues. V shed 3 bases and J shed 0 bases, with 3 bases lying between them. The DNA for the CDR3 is TGTGCCATCAGTGACGCCTCCTACGAGCAGTACTTC. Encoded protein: CAISDASYEQYF.